Below, 2 T cell receptor beta chains from the same sample are listed, as sequenced in a study of CD8 T cells in ankylosing spondylitis. Overall study findings and caveats: Seemingly distinctive of ankylosing spondylitis blood was a TCR beta motif formed by eight highly homologous variants.

Each CDR3 protein gets one entry after TCRdb re-called the 5' RACE reads with MiXCR. The table records about 220,000 distinct CDR3 sequences, about 18% of them present only once. These TCRs are of unknown antigen specificity. Sequencing was done on a sample of blood, either unsorted or a sorted T cell fraction (not recorded which). These receptors were taken from a male donor with ankylosing spondylitis.

The genes are TRBV15 and TRBJ2-1; 13 bases agree with TRBD2. The CDR3 extends over 16 amino acids. Germline V CDR1 and CDR2: LNHNV, YYDKDF (reference sequence). Germline trimming cut 0 bases from V and 9 bases from J; bases unmatched to any gene: 5. CDR3 sequence reads: CATSREGLAGQFEQFF. In nucleotides, the CDR3 is TGTGCCACCAGCAGAGAGGGACTAGCGGGACAGTTTGAGCAGTTCTTC.

The chain links TRBV12-3 or TRBV12-4 to TRBJ2-2; the D gene is possibly TRBD2 (5 bases). The CDR3 is 14 amino acids. Between the trimmed V and J ends, which lost 3 bases and 5 bases, there was a span of 10 bases. Here the CDR3 reads CASSFLPGTGELFF. In DNA form, the CDR3 reads TGTGCCAGCAGTTTTTTGCCGGGGACCGGGGAGCTGTTTTTT.